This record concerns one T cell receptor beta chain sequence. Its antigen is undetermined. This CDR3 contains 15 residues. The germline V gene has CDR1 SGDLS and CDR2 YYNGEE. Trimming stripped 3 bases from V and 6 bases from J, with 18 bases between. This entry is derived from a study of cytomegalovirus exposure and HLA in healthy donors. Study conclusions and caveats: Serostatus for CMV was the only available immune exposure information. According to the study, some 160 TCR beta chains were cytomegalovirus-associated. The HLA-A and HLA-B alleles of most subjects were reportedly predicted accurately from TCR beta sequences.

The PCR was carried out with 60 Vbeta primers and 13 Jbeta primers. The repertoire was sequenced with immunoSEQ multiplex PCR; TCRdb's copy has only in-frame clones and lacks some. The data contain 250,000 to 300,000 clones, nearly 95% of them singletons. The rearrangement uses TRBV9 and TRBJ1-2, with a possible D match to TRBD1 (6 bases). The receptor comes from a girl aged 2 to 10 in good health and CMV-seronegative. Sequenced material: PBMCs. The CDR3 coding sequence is TGTGCCAGCAGCGACCAACAGGGCCGTGCGAATGGCTACACCTTC. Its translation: CASSDQQGRANGYTF.